The T cell receptor (beta chain) described here comes from a study of CD8 T cells in ankylosing spondylitis. Study outcomes and limitations: Several of the motif variants were reported before in synovial fluid and blood from reactive arthritis. Relatively scarce in peripheral blood, disease-linked clones were CD8+. In ankylosing spondylitis patients, matched synovial fluid reportedly showed significant enrichment of disease-linked clones. It appeared that ankylosing spondylitis blood was characterized by a TCR beta motif of roughly 8 highly homologous variants.

V was shortened by 6 bases and J by 8 bases, with 17 bases between the two germline ends. The CDR3 is 14 residues long. Germline V gene lookup returns CDR1 MNHNS and CDR2 SASEGT. This clonotype was picked up a small number of times. The antigen remains unidentified. TCR beta libraries were made by quantitative 5'-RACE with molecular barcodes. MiXCR, run by TCRdb on the 5' RACE reads, gives a single entry per CDR3 protein. Here the sample spans over 700,000 distinct CDR3 sequences, roughly 19% being singletons. Sequencing used blood, either unsorted or a sorted T cell fraction (not recorded which). This TCR derives from a male donor with ankylosing spondylitis. V is TRBV6-1 and J is TRBJ1-3; possibly TRBD1 for D (5 bases). CDR3 DNA sequence: TGTGCCAGCAGGCAGGGATCCAAGGAGGACACCATATATTTT. This encodes CASRQGSKEDTIYF.